The T cell receptor (beta chain) under discussion was sequenced for a study of regulatory T cells in long-lasting Graves disease (dated by TCRdb to the early 2020s). Describing the broader study: Persistent Graves' disease meant more than 5 years of antithyroid drug treatment with TSH receptor autoantibodies that stayed positive. The study was registered as a clinical trial and conducted in China. Persistent Graves' disease patients in the clinical cohort had taken antithyroid drugs for around 10 years on average. Peripheral blood TCR sequencing and RNA sequencing compared persistent Graves' disease patients with newly diagnosed Graves' disease patients. A total of around 35 samples underwent TCR sequencing, from about 13 patients with persistent Graves' disease and 20 patients with newly diagnosed Graves' disease.

The method was multiplex PCR. Instrument on record: Illumina HiSeq 4000. iRepertoire HTBI primers and Arm-PCR amplification of CDR3 regions were used to construct TCR beta libraries. PCR products were gel purified before sequencing. Under the source paper's analysis protocol: Gene usage analysis of CDR3 amino acid clonotypes used the roughly 60 TRBV and some 13 TRBJ segments found across samples. COPE and FqMerger were used to merge the filtered high-quality paired reads into contigs. Contigs were aligned with BLAST to IMGT TRBV, TRBD and TRBJ reference genes, and CDR3 was defined per IMGT. Highly expanded clones were defined as clonotypes with a frequency above 0.1%. Repertoire diversity was measured by Shannon entropy, and V-J evenness by the Gini coefficient. A clonotype was considered public if more than one individual shared it. TCRdb cleaned the public reads at Q25 with fastp, built clones with MiXCR and kept in-frame beta chains. All rows with the same CDR3 protein become a single entry with the most common DNA and genes. These V and J calls originate from TCRdb's pipeline instead of the authors' own analysis. For this sample there are 300,000 to 350,000 distinct CDR3 sequences; about 20% appear just once. The ten largest account for just under 30% of the sample.

This clonotype has a count of ten or more. The antigen it binds to is not known. Base quality data are lacking; no much larger clone is found one base away. The CDR3 runs 15 amino acids, cysteine and phenylalanine included. The CDR3 DNA has 45 bases and is translated from base 1. V gives up 6 bases and J gives up 0 bases, and the segment between their germline ends measures 11 bases. CDR1 MDHEN and CDR2 SYDVKM were looked up in the germline V gene. Results the study describes overall, beyond this receptor: The small sample size was acknowledged by the authors as a limitation that may reduce accuracy. Only the TCR beta chain was sequenced and analyzed. Only peripheral blood was studied, because thyroid tissue, the primary lesion, was inaccessible. More public clonotypes were shared among persistent patients (around 2,600) than among newly diagnosed patients (roughly 1,000). Compared with newly diagnosed patients, patients with persistent Graves' disease had lower TCR Shannon entropy and fewer highly expanded clones, which suggests clonal expansion. Persistent disease showed preferential use of TRBV28, TRBJ1-2 and TRBJ2-5, whereas newly diagnosed disease favored TRBV20-1 and TRBJ2-1.

The time point label, read with the paper, signifies: persistent/refractory GD, antithyroid drugs over 5 years with positive TRAb. For both TCR sequencing and RNA sequencing, RNA was extracted from PBMCs in TRIzol. Graves' disease was diagnosed according to American Thyroid Association guidelines. Patients for the study were recruited at an endocrinology department in Xi'an, China. Each patient gave approximately 9 milliliters of peripheral blood, collected in an EDTA anticoagulant tube. Ficoll Paque Plus density gradient separation was used to isolate PBMCs, and no additional T cell sorting was done. An Agilent 2100 Bioanalyzer and agarose gel were used to assess RNA quality, and a NanoDrop 2000 was used to measure RNA concentration.

Here the sequenced sample was peripheral blood mononuclear cells (PBMCs), taken when the disease was refractory, from a patient treated with antithyroid drugs. This receptor was obtained from a female donor with Graves disease. The V and J segments used are TRBV28 and TRBJ1-4; confidence is insufficient to name the D gene. The DNA is TGTGCCAGCAGAGACGGGCGTACAACTAATGAAAAACTGTTTTTT. Translation gives CASRDGRTTNEKLFF.